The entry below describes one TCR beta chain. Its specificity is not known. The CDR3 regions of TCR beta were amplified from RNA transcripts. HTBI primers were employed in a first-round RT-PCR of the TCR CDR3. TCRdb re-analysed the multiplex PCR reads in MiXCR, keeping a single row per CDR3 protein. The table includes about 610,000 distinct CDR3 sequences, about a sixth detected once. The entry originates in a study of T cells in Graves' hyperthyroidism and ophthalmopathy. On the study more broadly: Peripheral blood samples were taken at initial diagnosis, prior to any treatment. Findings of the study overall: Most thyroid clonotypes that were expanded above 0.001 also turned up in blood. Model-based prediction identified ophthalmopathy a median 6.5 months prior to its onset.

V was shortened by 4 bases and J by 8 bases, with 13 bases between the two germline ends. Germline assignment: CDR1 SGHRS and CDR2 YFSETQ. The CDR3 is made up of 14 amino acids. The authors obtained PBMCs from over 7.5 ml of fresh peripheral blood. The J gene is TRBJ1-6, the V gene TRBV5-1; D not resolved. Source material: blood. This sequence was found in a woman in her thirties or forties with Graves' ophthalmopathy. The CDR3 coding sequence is TGCGCCAGCAGCCCCGAGGGTCTGGATTCACCCCTCCACTTT. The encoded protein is CASSPEGLDSPLHF.